This T cell receptor (beta chain) derives from a study of T cell responses to AZD1222 COVID-19 vaccine. The CDR3 is 13 amino acids. The germline V gene has CDR1 LGHDT and CDR2 YNNKEL (reference sequence). The V and J ends lost 1 base and 7 bases respectively, with 11 bases between them. As concerns this clone: Its cognate antigen is unknown.

Study-wide findings and caveats: Per reports, nearly half of all spike-specific TCRs target regions that are unmutated in variants. Only a handful of AZD1222 recipients were seropositive at baseline. Clonal diversity may have been underestimated, and the donors were mostly white British, with more females than males.

Measured with immunoSEQ multiplex PCR; TCRdb has only the in-frame clones, and not every one. Of roughly 100,000 clones listed, 85% to 90% are singletons. This sequence joins TRBV3-1 (or the pseudogene TRBV3-2) and TRBJ2-7; the D gene could be TRBD1 or TRBD2 (6 bases each). This clonotype was obtained from an adult in good health. The sample consisted of peripheral blood, taken on day 0 of AZD1222 vaccination. In DNA, the CDR3 is TGTGCCAGCAGCCAAGGACGAGGGGGGGAGCAGTACTTC. It yields the protein CASSQGRGGEQYF.